This TCR beta chain was captured by sequencing in a study of T cell repertoires in cytomegalovirus infection. Overall study context: Through public TCR beta signatures, both CMV infection and matching HLA type were indicated.

Whole-study findings and limits: CMV carriers with the relevant HLA were identified by cumulative public TCR beta family frequency. HLA-C-restricted TCR beta clonotypes specific for CMV led the ex vivo response.

This clonotype was picked up many times. The target antigen is unknown. One entry per CDR3 protein, called by TCRdb with MiXCR from the reads. The sample holds about 400,000 distinct CDR3 sequences, less than 20% seen once. This CDR3 spans 15 amino acids. Trimming removed 0 bases from V and 5 bases from J; junction bases left unmatched: 5. The germline CDR1 and CDR2 sequences are MNHEY and SVGAGI. Sequences were obtained from PBMCs. This TCR was recovered from a human donor in good health (CMV status not recorded). Some clones in this sample may be carry-over from other donors' samples. The chain combines TRBV6-5 with TRBJ2-5; TRBD1 agrees at 8 bases. This chain's CDR3 is CASSYSGQGWETQYF. The CDR3 DNA reads as TGTGCCAGCAGTTACTCCGGACAGGGTTGGGAGACCCAGTACTTC.